This T cell receptor (beta chain) emerged from a study of T-cell reconstitution after alpha-beta-depleted transplantation in children. As it was prepared, the TCRbeta library received unique molecular identifiers. TCRdb redid the calling of the PCR reads with MiXCR, one entry per CDR3 protein. Seen here are just over 350,000 distinct CDR3 sequences, roughly 14% observed once, and the top ten hold approximately 4.2%. The CDR3 has 19 amino acids. V trimming: 0 bases; J trimming: 2 bases; junction bases outside the gene matches: 4. Germline lookup yields CDR1 WSHSY and CDR2 SAAADI. The TCR originated in a human donor who donated a stem cell graft to a child with Fanconi anemia. The chain joins TRBV10-2 to TRBJ2-2, with 15 bases identical to TRBD2. This specimen consisted of PBMCs, obtained from the stem cell graft. In DNA, the CDR3 is TGCGCCAGCAGTGAGTCAGCGGGACTAGCGGGGGGTAACACCGGGGAGCTGTTTTTT. Translating gives CASSESAGLAGGNTGELFF.